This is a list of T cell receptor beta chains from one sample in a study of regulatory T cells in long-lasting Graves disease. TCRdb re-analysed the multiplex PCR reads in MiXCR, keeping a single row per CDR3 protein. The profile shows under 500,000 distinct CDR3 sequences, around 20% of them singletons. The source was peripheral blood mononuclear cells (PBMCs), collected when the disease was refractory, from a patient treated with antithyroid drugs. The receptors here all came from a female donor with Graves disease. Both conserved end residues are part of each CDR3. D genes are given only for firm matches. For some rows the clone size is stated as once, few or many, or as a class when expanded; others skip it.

CDR3aa: CSVRVGSTGNTIYF; CDR3nt: TGCAGTGTGAGGGTGGGGTCTACTGGAAACACCATATATTTT; d_gene: -; v_gene: TRBV20-1; abundance: -; j_gene: TRBJ1-3
CDR3aa: CASSQEPGTGNTIYF; CDR3nt: TGTGCCAGCAGCCAAGAACCAGGGACTGGAAACACCATATATTTT; d_gene: -; v_gene: TRBV4-2; abundance: few; j_gene: TRBJ1-3
CDR3aa: CASSVLPDRDYGYTF; CDR3nt: TGTGCCAGCAGTGTACTACCGGACAGAGACTATGGCTACACCTTC; d_gene: -; v_gene: TRBV25-1; abundance: few; j_gene: TRBJ1-2
CDR3aa: CACRWNEKLFF; CDR3nt: TGTGCCTGCCGCTGGAACGAAAAACTGTTTTTT; d_gene: -; v_gene: TRBV30; abundance: many; j_gene: TRBJ1-4
CDR3aa: CSVDETGGRADTQYF; CDR3nt: TGCAGCGTTGACGAGACAGGGGGCAGGGCAGATACGCAGTATTTT; d_gene: TRBD1; v_gene: TRBV29-1; abundance: -; j_gene: TRBJ2-3
CDR3aa: CASELIGGNYEQYF; CDR3nt: TGTGCCAGCGAGTTGATTGGGGGCAACTACGAGCAGTACTTC; d_gene: -; v_gene: TRBV7-9; abundance: few; j_gene: TRBJ2-7
CDR3aa: CASSHINTGELFF; CDR3nt: TGTGCCAGCAGCCACATCAACACCGGGGAGCTGTTTTTT; d_gene: -; v_gene: TRBV11-2; abundance: many; j_gene: TRBJ2-2
CDR3aa: CASSLVGLAVGHEQYF; CDR3nt: TGTGCCAGCAGCTTAGTGGGACTAGCGGTAGGCCACGAGCAGTACTTC; d_gene: TRBD2; v_gene: TRBV7-9; abundance: -; j_gene: TRBJ2-7
CDR3aa: CASSAEFFSYEQYF; CDR3nt: TGTGCCAGCAGCGCGGAATTCTTCTCCTACGAGCAGTACTTC; d_gene: -; v_gene: TRBV6-1; abundance: many; j_gene: TRBJ2-7
CDR3aa: CASTTGDVYGYTF; CDR3nt: TGTGCCAGCACCACCGGGGATGTCTATGGCTACACCTTC; d_gene: -; v_gene: TRBV28; abundance: many; j_gene: TRBJ1-2
CDR3aa: CSASPPAGRTDTQYF; CDR3nt: TGCAGTGCTAGCCCGCCGGCGGGACGCACAGATACGCAGTATTTT; d_gene: -; v_gene: TRBV20-1; abundance: -; j_gene: TRBJ2-3
CDR3aa: CSVAGRGNAEAFF; CDR3nt: TGCAGCGTAGCGGGACGGGGGAACGCTGAAGCTTTCTTT; d_gene: -; v_gene: TRBV29-1; abundance: few; j_gene: TRBJ1-1
CDR3aa: CASSSGPGDYQETQYF; CDR3nt: TGTGCCAGCAGCTCCGGACCGGGGGACTACCAAGAGACCCAGTACTTC; d_gene: -; v_gene: TRBV7-9; abundance: -; j_gene: TRBJ2-5
CDR3aa: CASSFEQGVMNTEAFF; CDR3nt: TGCGCCAGCAGCTTCGAACAGGGGGTCATGAACACTGAAGCTTTCTTT; d_gene: TRBD1; v_gene: TRBV5-1; abundance: many; j_gene: TRBJ1-1
CDR3aa: CATSNHGRGADTQYF; CDR3nt: TGTGCCACCAGCAATCACGGGAGGGGTGCAGATACGCAGTATTTT; d_gene: TRBD2; v_gene: TRBV15; abundance: -; j_gene: TRBJ2-3
CDR3aa: CASSQGFPGSNQPQHF; CDR3nt: TGTGCCAGCAGCCAAGGTTTTCCGGGCAGCAATCAGCCCCAGCATTTT; d_gene: -; v_gene: TRBV3-1; abundance: -; j_gene: TRBJ1-5
CDR3aa: CASSSVGQGAYEQYF; CDR3nt: TGTGCCAGCAGTTCTGTAGGACAGGGAGCCTACGAGCAGTACTTC; d_gene: TRBD1; v_gene: TRBV28; abundance: few; j_gene: TRBJ2-7
CDR3aa: CASSKTGLAADTQYF; CDR3nt: TGTGCCAGCAGTAAAACGGGACTAGCTGCAGATACGCAGTATTTT; d_gene: TRBD2; v_gene: TRBV12-3/TRBV12-4; abundance: few; j_gene: TRBJ2-3
CDR3aa: CSASEDRVIRGGELFF; CDR3nt: TGCAGTGCTAGCGAAGACAGGGTTATTCGGGGCGGGGAGCTGTTTTTT; d_gene: TRBD1; v_gene: TRBV20-1; abundance: few; j_gene: TRBJ2-2
CDR3aa: CAISRDKNEKLFF; CDR3nt: TGTGCCATCAGCCGGGACAAGAATGAAAAACTGTTTTTT; d_gene: -; v_gene: TRBV10-3; abundance: -; j_gene: TRBJ1-4
CDR3aa: CASSEGGDGSF; CDR3nt: TGTGCCAGCAGTGAAGGGGGAGACGGCAGCTTC; d_gene: -; v_gene: TRBV2; abundance: many; j_gene: TRBJ1-2
CDR3aa: CASRLAGWGRNTGELFF; CDR3nt: TGTGCCAGCAGACTAGCGGGTTGGGGACGAAACACCGGGGAGCTGTTTTTT; d_gene: TRBD2; v_gene: TRBV27; abundance: many; j_gene: TRBJ2-2
CDR3aa: CSVEDRGMGYTF; CDR3nt: TGCAGCGTTGAGGACAGGGGGATGGGCTACACCTTC; d_gene: TRBD1; v_gene: TRBV29-1; abundance: many; j_gene: TRBJ1-2
CDR3aa: CSVGWDPGTPQHF; CDR3nt: TGCAGCGTTGGATGGGACCCCGGGACGCCCCAGCATTTT; d_gene: -; v_gene: TRBV29-1; abundance: few; j_gene: TRBJ1-5
CDR3aa: CASSRQRNEKLFF; CDR3nt: TGTGCCAGCAGCCGACAGAGAAATGAAAAACTGTTTTTT; d_gene: -; v_gene: TRBV7-2; abundance: -; j_gene: TRBJ1-4
CDR3aa: CASRKGRAGELFF; CDR3nt: TGTGCCAGCAGAAAAGGGAGGGCCGGGGAGCTGTTTTTT; d_gene: TRBD2; v_gene: TRBV6-1; abundance: few; j_gene: TRBJ2-2